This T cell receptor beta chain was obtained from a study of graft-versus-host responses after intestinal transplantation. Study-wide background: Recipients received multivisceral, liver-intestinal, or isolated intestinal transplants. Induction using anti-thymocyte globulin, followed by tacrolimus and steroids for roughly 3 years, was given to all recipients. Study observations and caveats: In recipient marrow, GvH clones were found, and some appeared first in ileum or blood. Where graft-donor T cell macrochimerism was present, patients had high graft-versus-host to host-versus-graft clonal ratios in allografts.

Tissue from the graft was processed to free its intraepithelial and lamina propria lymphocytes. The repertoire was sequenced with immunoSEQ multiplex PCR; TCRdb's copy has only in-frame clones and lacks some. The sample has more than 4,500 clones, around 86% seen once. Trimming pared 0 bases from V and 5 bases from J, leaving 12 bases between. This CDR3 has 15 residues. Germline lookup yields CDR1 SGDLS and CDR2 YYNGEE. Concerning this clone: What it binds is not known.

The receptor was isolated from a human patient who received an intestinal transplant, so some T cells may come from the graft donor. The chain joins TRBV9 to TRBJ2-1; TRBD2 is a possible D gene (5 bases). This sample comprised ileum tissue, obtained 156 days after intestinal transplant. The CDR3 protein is CASSVDGLSNNEQFF. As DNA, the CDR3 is TGTGCCAGCAGCGTAGACGGACTTAGCAACAATGAGCAGTTCTTC.